This T cell receptor beta chain appears in the sequencing data of a study of cytotoxic CD8 clonotypes in ibrutinib-treated CLL. The V segment lost 6 bases and the J segment 0 bases; nucleotides outside the gene matches: 2. Germline loops: CDR1 SQVTM, CDR2 ANQGSEA. The CDR3 contains 13 residues. Only a few counts were recorded for this clone. Its antigen is still unknown. This CDR3 is also generated by other DNA sequences in the sample. TCRdb's copy holds only in-frame clones and misses some; the assay was immunoSEQ multiplex PCR. This sample has 300,000 or so clones, with about 64% found just once. With cryopreserved PBMCs as the source, 1.5 to 2.5 micrograms of genomic DNA went to TCR beta libraries. Whole-study findings and limits: At ibrutinib response, clonality increased, and at progression it declined back toward baseline. Baseline-level clonality went beyond age-matched healthy donors and moved in step with circulating CD8+ T-cell counts. Investigators sampled sustained-remission and progressing patients at differing times.

The V gene is TRBV29-1, the J gene TRBJ2-7; 10 bases fit TRBD1. This TCR was recovered from a human donor with chronic lymphocytic leukemia. Sequencing used PBMCs, obtained after 36 months of ibrutinib treatment. The CDR3 coding sequence is TGCAGCGTCAGGACAGGGGGCTCCTACGAGCAGTACTTC. It encodes CSVRTGGSYEQYF.